This TCR beta chain derives from a study of OX40 agonist ivuxolimab in advanced cancers. Study-wide results and limits: At doses 0.1 to 3.0 mg/kg, CD4+ and CD8+ clones expanded. Fewer expanded clones were found on average in CD4+ than in CD8+ T cells.

Generated by immunoSEQ multiplex PCR, the TCRdb table keeps only in-frame clones and is missing some. The sample contains some 69,000 clones, 85% to 90% of which appear only once. As regards this clone: Its antigen is still unknown.

Samples were taken at baseline and on day 1 of cycles 4 and 7. This receptor was obtained from an adult with an advanced solid tumor such as melanoma, head and neck, liver or kidney cancer. The sample here was CD4+ or CD8+ T cells sorted from blood, taken in a trial of the OX40 agonist ivuxolimab.

The CDR3 is CASSLMTGGRTDTQYF. The DNA for the CDR3 is TGTGCCAGCAGCTTGATGACGGGAGGGCGCACAGATACGCAGTATTTT. The V gene is TRBV5-4, the J gene TRBJ2-3; 8 bases are a match to TRBD2. Trimming at V came to 1 base and at J to 1 base, leaving 5 bases not matched to a gene. This CDR3 is built from 16 residues. Germline loops: CDR1 SGHNT, CDR2 YYREEE (reference sequence).